This passage covers 5 T cell receptor beta chains from one sample sequenced in a study of blood T cells in healthy people across ages. Primed by a sample-barcoded 5' primer and a J-beta primer mix, a second PCR proceeded for about 7 to 11 cycles. Each CDR3 protein gets one entry after TCRdb re-called the 5' RACE reads with MiXCR. The table has approximately 580,000 distinct CDR3 sequences, about 24% seen once. The data were also submitted as part of a second study, on T cells of mothers and their children.

The specimen was blood. The receptors were sampled from a boy aged 5-17 years in good health.

V usage is TRBV28 and J usage is TRBJ2-7, with a possible D match to TRBD2 (6 bases). V lost 5 bases, J lost 3 bases, and 20 bases lay in between. Germline loops: CDR1 MDHEN, CDR2 SYDVKM. The CDR3 sequence is 16 residues long. CDR3 DNA: TGTGCCAGCAGTACAATTTCCGGGACTGAGAACTACGAGCAGTACTTC. Protein product: CASSTISGTENYEQYF.

This chain joins TRBV6-2 or TRBV6-3 and TRBJ1-1; maybe TRBD1 (6 bases). CDR1 is MNHEY, CDR2 SVGEGT, per germline. Trimming shortened V by 10 bases and J by 7 bases, and 13 bases separated the two germline ends. This CDR3 has 11 residues. The CDR3 region has the DNA TGTGCCATTGCCCAAGGGGGTGAAGCTTTCTTT. Amino acid sequence: CAIAQGGEAFF.

This clonotype appeared a few times. The rearrangement links TRBV11-2 to TRBJ2-3; TRBD2 aligns across 13 bases. The V segment lost 3 bases and the J segment 4 bases; nucleotides outside the gene matches: 1. The germline gives CDR1 SGHAT, CDR2 FQNNGV. CDR3 length: 15 residues. CDR3 nucleotide sequence: TGTGCCAGCAGCTTCGGACTAGCGGGGGCAGATACGCAGTATTTT. Its protein product is CASSFGLAGADTQYF.

This clonotype has just a few counts. The genes are TRBV12-3 or TRBV12-4 and TRBJ1-3; tentatively, D is TRBD1 (5 bases). The CDR3 is made up of 13 amino acids. Trimming took 6 bases from V and 2 from J, leaving 8 bases between them. Here the CDR3 DNA reads TGTGCCAGCAGAGGGACCGCTGGAAACACCATATATTTT. Its protein product is CASRGTAGNTIYF.

Many counts were recorded for this clonotype. V and J are TRBV4-3 and TRBJ2-1; the D gene is possibly TRBD2 (5 bases). V lost 4 bases and J lost 8, with 18 bases in between. Germline V gene sequence: CDR1 LGHNA, CDR2 YSLEER. The CDR3 length is 15 residues. The chain's CDR3 is CASSPGARTYYEQFF. CDR3 DNA: TGCGCCAGCAGCCCCGGAGCGAGGACTTACTATGAGCAGTTCTTC.